The 2 T cell receptor beta chains presented below share a single source sample, sequenced in a study of blood T cell repertoires in COVID-19. Produced via immunoSEQ multiplex PCR; TCRdb's table is partial and in-frame only. Among roughly 14,000 clones listed, around 80% were seen once. Sequenced sample: peripheral blood. These receptors all stem from a human donor in a cohort sampled during active COVID-19.

This clone is a singleton in its sample. The chain employs TRBV28 and TRBJ1-2; D possibly corresponds to TRBD1 (5 bases). The CDR3 is 13 amino acids. Trimming removed 7 bases at V and 0 bases at J, with 9 bases between. The germline gives CDR1 MDHEN, CDR2 SYDVKM. The CDR3 region is CASIDRANYGYTF. For the CDR3, the DNA is TGTGCCAGCATCGACAGAGCTAACTATGGCTACACCTTC.

The chain has TRBV30 and TRBJ1-2; D is undetermined. The CDR3 is made up of 11 amino acids. V lost 1 base, J lost 8 bases, and 8 bases lay in between. Per germline, CDR1 GTSNPN and CDR2 SVGIG (reference sequence). CDR3 nucleotides: TGTGCCTGGAGTGCTGTGGCCGGCTACACCTTC. This translates into CAWSAVAGYTF.